The text below deals with one T cell receptor (beta chain). Its recognized antigen is unknown. One base away there is no much larger clone; base qualities are not given. This sample was taken from a study of blood T cell repertoires in COVID-19 (TCRdb year 2020). Looking at the study overall: Collaborator samples came from the United States, Italy and Spain and covered acute and convalescent phases of COVID-19. The prospective study material was composed of cDNA or gDNA derived from T cells, B-cell-depleted T cells, or PBMCs. The dataset comprised deeply sampled blood TCRbeta repertoires from subjects exposed to, actively infected with, or recovered from COVID-19. The repertoires were released in a freely available public database meant as a resource for research on the immune response to SARS-CoV-2. The samples were drawn from the first 160 participants of the ongoing ImmuneRACE study and from 1,200 or so subjects provided by 6 global collaborators. Nearly every sample came with metadata listing a de-identified subject ID, COVID-19 status, age in years and sex. Where available, HLA class I and class II types were obtained from metadata supplied by the sample provider rather than from assay-based typing.

Participants in the prospective study were enrolled through a virtual design, were aged roughly 18 to 100 years, and lived in approximately 24 United States geographic areas. Cohort assignment in the prospective study relied on participant-reported clinical history from a screening survey and a study questionnaire. Exposed participants had been in contact, within 2 weeks of entering the study, with a person who had a PCR-confirmed or clinician-diagnosed case of COVID-19. In the prospective study, mobile phlebotomists collected whole blood, serum and a nasopharyngeal or oropharyngeal swab from each participant. Additional blood draws and questionnaires over an approximately two-month period could optionally be provided by prospective study participants. Prospective study blood samples were shipped either frozen or at room temperature before DNA extraction. TCRbeta CDR3 regions were amplified from genomic DNA using the immunoSEQ Assay, a bias-controlled multiplex PCR. As for how the authors treated the data: The number of nucleated cells in each sample was estimated by amplification of reference gene primers within the assay. Sequence reads were collapsed and filtered to measure the absolute abundance of every unique TCRbeta CDR3 rearrangement. Productive Simpson clonality was computed per sample as the square root of Simpson's diversity index over productive rearrangements. In TCRdb, the immuneACCESS table is reduced to in-frame sequences with V and J assigned. These tables do not hold every clone; where another copy was compared, an unresolved V gene accounts for under half, and the others remain unexplained. V and J calls and clone size are as listed in that table; D and trimming were resolved from the DNA. The sample contains more than 350,000 clones, more than 70% of them found a single time. About 1.5% of the sample rests with the top ten.

V is pared back by 3 bases and J by 12 bases, with 12 bases lying between the germline termini. CDR3 length: 12 amino acids, cysteine to phenylalanine. Only the CDR3 portion is preserved as DNA: 36 bases, with reading frame beginning at the first base. The germline V gene sets CDR1 to MNHEY and CDR2 to SVGEGT. Paper-wide results and their limitations: The quantity of clinical and demographic metadata differed by source and by participant and was supplied without curation.

This receptor was taken from a woman aged 18-29 years who had been exposed to COVID-19. Recombination linked TRBV6-2 or TRBV6-3 to TRBJ2-1, with TRBD2 as a weak D call on 6 bases. Sample: PBMCs or T cells enriched from blood (not recorded which). The nucleotides are TGTGCCAGCAGTTATAGCGGCCCGGGGCAGTTCTTC. Translation gives CASSYSGPGQFF.